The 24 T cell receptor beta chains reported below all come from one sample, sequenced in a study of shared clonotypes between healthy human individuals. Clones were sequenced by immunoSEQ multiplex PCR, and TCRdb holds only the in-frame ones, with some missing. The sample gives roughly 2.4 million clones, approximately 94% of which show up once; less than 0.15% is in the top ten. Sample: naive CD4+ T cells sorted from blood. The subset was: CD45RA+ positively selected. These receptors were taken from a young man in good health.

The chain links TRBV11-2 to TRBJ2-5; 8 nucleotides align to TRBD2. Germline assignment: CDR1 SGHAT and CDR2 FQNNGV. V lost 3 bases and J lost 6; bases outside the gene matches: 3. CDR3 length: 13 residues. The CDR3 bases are TGTGCCAGCAGCTTCAGCGGGAGTCAGACCCAGTACTTC. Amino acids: CASSFSGSQTQYF.

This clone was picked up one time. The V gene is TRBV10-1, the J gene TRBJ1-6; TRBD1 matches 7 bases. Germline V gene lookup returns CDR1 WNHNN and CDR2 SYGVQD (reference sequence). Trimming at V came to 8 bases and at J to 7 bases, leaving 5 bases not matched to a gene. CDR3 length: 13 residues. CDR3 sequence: CASSGGRNSPLHF. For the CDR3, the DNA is TGCGCCAGCTCAGGGGGTAGGAATTCACCCCTCCACTTT.

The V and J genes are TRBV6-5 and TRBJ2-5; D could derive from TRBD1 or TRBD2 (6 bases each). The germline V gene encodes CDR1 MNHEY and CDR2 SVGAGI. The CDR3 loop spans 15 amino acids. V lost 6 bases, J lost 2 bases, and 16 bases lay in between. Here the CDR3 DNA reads TGTGCCAGCAGAAACACCGGGGGCGGACAAGAGACCCAGTACTTC. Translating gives CASRNTGGGQETQYF.

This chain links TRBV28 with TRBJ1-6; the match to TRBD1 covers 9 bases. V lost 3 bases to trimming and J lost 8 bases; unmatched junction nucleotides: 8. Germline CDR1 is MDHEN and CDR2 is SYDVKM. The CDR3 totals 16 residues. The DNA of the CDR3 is TGTGCCAGCAGTTTGTCCCGGGACAGGGACGATTCACCCCTCCACTTT. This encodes CASSLSRDRDDSPLHF.

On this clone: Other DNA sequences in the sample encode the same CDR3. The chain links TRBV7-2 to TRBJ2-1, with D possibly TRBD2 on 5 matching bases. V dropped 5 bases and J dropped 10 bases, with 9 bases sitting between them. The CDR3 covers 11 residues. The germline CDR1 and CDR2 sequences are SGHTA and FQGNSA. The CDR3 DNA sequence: TGTGCCAGCAGCCTGGACTCCGAGCAGTTCTTC. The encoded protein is CASSLDSEQFF. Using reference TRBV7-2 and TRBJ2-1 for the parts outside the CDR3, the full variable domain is GAGVSQSPSNKVTEKGKDVELRCDPISGHTALYWYRQSLGQGLEFLIYFQGNSAPDKSGLPSDRFSAERTGGSVSTLTIQRTQQEDSAVYLCASSLDSEQFFGPGTRLTVL.

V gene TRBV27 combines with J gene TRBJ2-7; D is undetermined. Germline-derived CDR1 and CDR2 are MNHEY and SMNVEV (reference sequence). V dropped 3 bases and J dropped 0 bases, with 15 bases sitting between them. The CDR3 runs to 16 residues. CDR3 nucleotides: TGTGCCAGCAGTTTTAAGGCGGTTGGTAACTCCTACGAGCAGTACTTC. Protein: CASSFKAVGNSYEQYF.

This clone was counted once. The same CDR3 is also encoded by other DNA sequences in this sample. The CDR3 here is CASSRGLAGDTQYF. As DNA, the CDR3 is TGCGCCAGCAGCAGGGGACTAGCGGGAGATACGCAGTATTTT. The gene calls are TRBV5-1 and TRBJ2-3; 12 bases are a match to TRBD2. Germline V CDR1 and CDR2: SGHRS, YFSETQ. The CDR3 contains 14 residues. V shed 4 bases and J 5 bases; nucleotides not matched to a gene: 2. The full variable domain, with the rest looked up from reference TRBV5-1 and TRBJ2-3, is KAGVTQTPRYLIKTRGQQVTLSCSPISGHRSVSWYQQTPGQGLQFLFEYFSETQRNKGNFPGRFSGRQFSNSRSEMNVSTLELGDSALYLCASSRGLAGDTQYFGPGTRLTVL.

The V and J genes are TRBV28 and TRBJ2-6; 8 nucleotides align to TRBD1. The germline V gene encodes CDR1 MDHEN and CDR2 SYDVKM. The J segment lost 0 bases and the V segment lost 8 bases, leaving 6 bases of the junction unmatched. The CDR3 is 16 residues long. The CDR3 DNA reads TGTGCCAGCGGGCGACAGGGGAACTCTGGGGCCAACGTCCTGACTTTC. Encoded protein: CASGRQGNSGANVLTF. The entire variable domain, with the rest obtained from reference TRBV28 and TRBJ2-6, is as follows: DVKVTQSSRYLVKRTGEKVFLECVQDMDHENMFWYRQDPGLGLRLIYFSYDVKMKEKGDIPEGYSVSREKKERFSLILESASTNQTSMYLCASGRQGNSGANVLTFGAGSRLTVL.

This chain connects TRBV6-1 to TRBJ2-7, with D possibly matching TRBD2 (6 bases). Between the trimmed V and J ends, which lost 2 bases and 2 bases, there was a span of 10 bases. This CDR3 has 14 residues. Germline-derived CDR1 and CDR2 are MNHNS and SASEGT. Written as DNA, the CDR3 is TGTGCCAGCAGTGAAAGGGGACTGGCCTACGAGCAGTACTTC. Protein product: CASSERGLAYEQYF.

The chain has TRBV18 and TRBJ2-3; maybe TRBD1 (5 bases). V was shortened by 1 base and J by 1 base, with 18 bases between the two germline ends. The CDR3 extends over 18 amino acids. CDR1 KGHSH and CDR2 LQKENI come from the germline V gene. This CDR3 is CASSPLPPRDLGTDTQYF. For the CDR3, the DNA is TGTGCCAGCTCACCACTTCCCCCCAGGGATTTAGGCACAGATACGCAGTATTTT.

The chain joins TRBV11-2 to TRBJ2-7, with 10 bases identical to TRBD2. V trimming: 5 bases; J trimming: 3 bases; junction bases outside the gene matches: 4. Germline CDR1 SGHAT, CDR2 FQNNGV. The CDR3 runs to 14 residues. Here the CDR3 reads CASSAGLANYEQYF. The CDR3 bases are TGTGCCAGCAGCGCGGGACTAGCGAACTACGAGCAGTACTTC. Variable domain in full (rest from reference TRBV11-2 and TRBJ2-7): EAGVAQSPRYKIIEKRQSVAFWCNPISGHATLYWYQQILGQGPKLLIQFQNNGVVDDSQLPKDRFSAERLKGVDSTLKIQPAKLEDSAVYLCASSAGLANYEQYFGPGTRLTVT.

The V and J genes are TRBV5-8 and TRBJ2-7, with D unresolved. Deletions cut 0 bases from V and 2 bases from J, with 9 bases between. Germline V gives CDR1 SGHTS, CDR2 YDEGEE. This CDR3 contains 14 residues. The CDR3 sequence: CASSLARGTYEQYF. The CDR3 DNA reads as TGTGCCAGCAGCTTGGCGAGAGGAACCTACGAGCAGTACTTC.

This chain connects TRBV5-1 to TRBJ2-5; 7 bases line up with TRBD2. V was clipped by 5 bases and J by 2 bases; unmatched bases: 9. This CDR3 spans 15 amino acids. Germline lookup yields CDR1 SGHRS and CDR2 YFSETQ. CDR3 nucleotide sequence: TGCGCCAGCAGTCGTACGGGGGGAACACAAGAGACCCAGTACTTC. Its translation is CASSRTGGTQETQYF.

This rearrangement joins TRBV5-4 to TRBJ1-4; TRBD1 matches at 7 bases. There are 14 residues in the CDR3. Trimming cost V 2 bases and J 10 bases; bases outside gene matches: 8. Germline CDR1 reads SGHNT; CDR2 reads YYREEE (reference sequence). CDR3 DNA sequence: TGTGCCAGCAGCTTTGGAGGGGGCGAGAGAAAACTGTTTTTT. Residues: CASSFGGGERKLFF.

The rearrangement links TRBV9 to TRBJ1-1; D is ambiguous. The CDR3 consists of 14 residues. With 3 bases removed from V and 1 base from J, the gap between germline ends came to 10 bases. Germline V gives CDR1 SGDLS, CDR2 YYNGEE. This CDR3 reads CASSAGLTNTEAFF. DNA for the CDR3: TGTGCCAGCAGCGCGGGCCTGACGAACACTGAAGCTTTCTTT.

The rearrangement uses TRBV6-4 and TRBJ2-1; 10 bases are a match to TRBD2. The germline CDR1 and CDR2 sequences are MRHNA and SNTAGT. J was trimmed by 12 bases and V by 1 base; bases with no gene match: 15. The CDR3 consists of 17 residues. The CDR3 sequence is CASSDYPSGRVSSGQFF. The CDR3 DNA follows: TGTGCCAGCAGTGACTATCCTAGCGGGAGAGTTTCGAGTGGGCAGTTCTTC.

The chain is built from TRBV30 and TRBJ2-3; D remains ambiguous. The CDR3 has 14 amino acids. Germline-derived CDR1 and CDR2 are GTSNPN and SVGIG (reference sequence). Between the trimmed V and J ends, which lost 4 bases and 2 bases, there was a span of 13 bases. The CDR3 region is CAWILGGYTDTQYF. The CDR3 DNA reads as TGTGCCTGGATCCTAGGCGGATACACAGATACGCAGTATTTT.

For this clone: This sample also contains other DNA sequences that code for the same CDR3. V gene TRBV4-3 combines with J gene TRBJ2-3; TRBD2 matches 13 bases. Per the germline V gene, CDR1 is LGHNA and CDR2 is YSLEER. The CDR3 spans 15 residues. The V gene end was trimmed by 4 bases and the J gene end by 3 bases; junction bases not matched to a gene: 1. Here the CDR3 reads CASSLLAGGTDTQYF. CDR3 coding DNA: TGCGCCAGCAGCCTACTAGCGGGGGGGACAGATACGCAGTATTTT.

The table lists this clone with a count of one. This CDR3 is CASSLQVGGYGYTF. The CDR3 DNA reads as TGTGCCAGCAGTTTACAGGTCGGGGGCTATGGCTACACCTTC. This rearrangement joins TRBV28 to TRBJ1-2; D may be TRBD1 (5 bases). With 2 bases removed from V and 4 bases from J, the gap between germline ends came to 11 bases. This CDR3 region has 14 residues. The germline gives CDR1 MDHEN, CDR2 SYDVKM.

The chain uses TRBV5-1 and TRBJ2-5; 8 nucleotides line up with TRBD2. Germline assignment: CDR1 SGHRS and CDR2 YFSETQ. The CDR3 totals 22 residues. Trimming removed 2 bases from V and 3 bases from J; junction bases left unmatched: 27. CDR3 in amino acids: CASSFSLGRPRRLALTEETQYF. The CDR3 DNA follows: TGCGCCAGCAGCTTCTCTCTCGGACGGCCCCGGCGACTAGCGCTTACCGAAGAGACCCAGTACTTC.

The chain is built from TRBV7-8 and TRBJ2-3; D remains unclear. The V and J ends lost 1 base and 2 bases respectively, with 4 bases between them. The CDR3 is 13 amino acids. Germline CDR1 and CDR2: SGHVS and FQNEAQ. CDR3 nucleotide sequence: TGTGCCAGCAGCTTAGGGATCACAGATACGCAGTATTTT. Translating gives CASSLGITDTQYF.

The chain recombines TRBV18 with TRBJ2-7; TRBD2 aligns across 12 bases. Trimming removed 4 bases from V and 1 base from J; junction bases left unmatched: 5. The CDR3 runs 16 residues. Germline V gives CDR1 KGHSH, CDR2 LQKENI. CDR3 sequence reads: CASSLWTSGVSYEQYF. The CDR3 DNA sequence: TGTGCCAGCTCACTATGGACTAGCGGGGTATCCTACGAGCAGTACTTC. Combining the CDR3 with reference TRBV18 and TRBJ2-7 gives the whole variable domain NAGVMQNPRHLVRRRGQEARLRCSPMKGHSHVYWYRQLPEEGLKFMVYLQKENIIDESGMPKERFSAEFPKEGPSILRIQQVVRGDSAAYFCASSLWTSGVSYEQYFGPGTRLTVT.

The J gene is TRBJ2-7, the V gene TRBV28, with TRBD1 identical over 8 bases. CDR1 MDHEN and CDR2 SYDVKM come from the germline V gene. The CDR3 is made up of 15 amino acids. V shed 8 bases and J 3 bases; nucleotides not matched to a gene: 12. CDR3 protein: CASRPRDRQIYEQYF. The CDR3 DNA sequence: TGTGCCAGCCGACCCCGGGACAGGCAAATCTACGAGCAGTACTTC. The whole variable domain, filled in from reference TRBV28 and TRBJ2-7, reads DVKVTQSSRYLVKRTGEKVFLECVQDMDHENMFWYRQDPGLGLRLIYFSYDVKMKEKGDIPEGYSVSREKKERFSLILESASTNQTSMYLCASRPRDRQIYEQYFGPGTRLTVT.

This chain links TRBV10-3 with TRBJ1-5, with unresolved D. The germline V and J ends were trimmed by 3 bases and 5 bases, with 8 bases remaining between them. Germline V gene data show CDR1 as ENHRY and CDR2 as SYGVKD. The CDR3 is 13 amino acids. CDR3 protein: CAISDRKDQPQHF. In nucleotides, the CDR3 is TGTGCCATCAGTGACAGGAAGGATCAGCCCCAGCATTTT.